The 9 T cell receptor beta chains below all came from one sample that was sequenced in a study of blood T cell repertoires in COVID-19. Libraries were prepared by immunoSEQ multiplex PCR; TCRdb keeps only in-frame clonotypes and omits some of them. The table includes about 280,000 clones, 88% detected once. Sequenced: PBMCs or T cells enriched from blood (not recorded which). The receptors stem from a woman aged 60-75 years in a cohort exposed to, infected with or recovered from COVID-19 (not recorded which).

The chain couples TRBV7-3 to TRBJ2-3; tentatively, D is TRBD1 (5 bases). Germline assignment: CDR1 SGHTA and CDR2 FQGTGA. The CDR3 runs 15 residues. The V and J ends lost 5 bases and 7 bases respectively, with 19 bases between them. CDR3 sequence (DNA): TGTGCCAGCAGCCCCAGGGTAGCCGGGTGGAATACGCAGTATTTT. Translated: CASSPRVAGWNTQYF.

The V and J genes are TRBV27 and TRBJ2-1; no clear D gene. V lost 2 bases and J 2 bases, leaving 7 bases between the germline ends. Looked up from germline, CDR1 is MNHEY and CDR2 is SMNVEV (reference sequence). The CDR3 is 14 amino acids. This CDR3 is CASSLRSTYNEQFF. Here the CDR3 DNA reads TGTGCCAGCAGTTTAAGGAGTACCTACAATGAGCAGTTCTTC.

The rearrangement uses TRBV4-1 and TRBJ2-1, with D possibly matching TRBD2 (5 bases). The CDR3 sequence is 14 residues long. V was clipped by 3 bases and J by 8 bases, with 14 bases between them. Looked up from germline, CDR1 is MGHRA and CDR2 is YSYEKL. The DNA for the CDR3 is TGCGCCAGCAGCCACAATCGGGCGGAGGATGAGCAGTTCTTC. It codes for CASSHNRAEDEQFF.

The chain joins TRBV11-3 to TRBJ2-7; tentatively, D is TRBD1 (6 bases). Germline assignment: CDR1 SGHNT and CDR2 YENEEA. V was clipped by 5 bases and J by 5 bases, with 19 bases between them. This CDR3 has 15 amino acids. The DNA of the CDR3 is TGTGCCAGCAGCCCCCCCAACAGGGTAGGAGACGAGCAGTACTTC. Translation: CASSPPNRVGDEQYF.

The chain employs TRBV7-2 and TRBJ2-5; 7 bases match TRBD2. This CDR3 is built from 16 residues. CDR1 SGHTA and CDR2 FQGNSA come from the germline V gene. The V segment lost 4 bases and the J segment 2 bases; nucleotides outside the gene matches: 10. CDR3 protein: CASSSESPSGQETQYF. The CDR3 DNA sequence: TGTGCCAGCAGCTCCGAGAGCCCTAGCGGACAAGAGACCCAGTACTTC.

This clone occurred once. The chain links TRBV7-3 to TRBJ2-3, with 10 bases fitting TRBD2. The CDR3 contains 17 residues. Germline V CDR1 and CDR2: SGHTA, FQGTGA. V lost 1 base, J lost 2 bases, and 6 bases stayed unmatched. CDR3: CASSLKNLAGATDTQYF. In DNA, the CDR3 is TGTGCCAGCAGCTTAAAGAACCTAGCGGGAGCCACAGATACGCAGTATTTT.

The rearrangement joins TRBV7-9 to TRBJ1-3; 9 bases map to TRBD1. V shed 5 bases, J shed 4 bases, and the junction held 3 bases outside the gene matches. This CDR3 has 14 amino acids. CDR1 and CDR2 from the germline V gene are SEHNR and FQNEAQ (reference sequence). The CDR3 reads CASSRTGVGNTIYF. The CDR3 DNA reads as TGTGCCAGCAGCCGGACAGGGGTCGGAAACACCATATATTTT.

The chain is built from TRBV7-9 and TRBJ2-5; D unclear. The CDR3 has 13 amino acids. Germline CDR1 SEHNR, CDR2 FQNEAQ (reference sequence). The V gene lost 4 bases and the J gene lost 1 base, with 7 bases spanning the gap. The CDR3 spells CASSSRVQETQYF. Written as DNA, the CDR3 is TGTGCCAGCAGCTCCCGGGTCCAAGAGACCCAGTACTTC.

The genes are TRBV7-2 and TRBJ1-2, with D perhaps matching TRBD1 (6 bases). The V end lost 1 base, the J end lost 7 bases, and 16 bases lay between the germline ends. The germline V gene has CDR1 SGHTA and CDR2 FQGNSA. CDR3 length: 15 residues. CDR3 sequence: CASSLGIGGGFGYTF. In DNA form, the CDR3 reads TGTGCCAGCAGCTTAGGCATAGGGGGAGGGTTTGGCTACACCTTC.